The rows below give T cell receptor beta chains drawn from one sample of a study of vaccination effects on CD4 cells after COVID-19. The repertoire was sequenced with immunoSEQ multiplex PCR; TCRdb's copy has only in-frame clones and lacks some. The table records some 35,000 clones, approximately 78% of them present only once. These TCRs are of unknown antigen specificity. Sequenced material: CD4+ T cells from PBMCs cultured with HCoV-NL63 spike peptides, taken before COVID-19 vaccination. These receptors came from a human donor who had a prior SARS-CoV-2 infection. Both conserved end residues are part of each CDR3. A D gene is named only where the DNA matches it firmly. Not all rows give a size; the values are once, few, many and, for expanded clones, a class.

size	V	J	D	CDR3	DNA
.	TRBV6-5	TRBJ1-2	.	CASNLGVGDGYTF	TGTGCCAGCAACCTTGGGGTGGGAGACGGCTACACCTTC
.	TRBV6-2/TRBV6-3	TRBJ2-3	TRBD2	CASSLRGVYGGVWDTQYF	TGTGCCAGCAGTTTACGGGGGGTTTACGGGGGGGTCTGGGATACGCAGTATTTT
few	TRBV28	TRBJ1-5	.	CASSLQDYQPQHF	TGTGCCAGCAGTTTACAGGATTATCAGCCCCAGCATTTT
.	TRBV18	TRBJ2-7	TRBD1	CASSDRVSYEQYF	TGTGCCAGCTCCGACAGGGTGTCCTACGAGCAGTACTTC
.	TRBV27	TRBJ2-3	.	CASSFSNLVDTQYF	TGTGCCAGCAGTTTTTCGAACTTGGTAGATACGCAGTATTTT
.	TRBV5-4	TRBJ2-5	TRBD2	CASSLRSRGGETQYF	TGTGCCAGCAGCTTGAGGAGCCGGGGGGGAGAGACCCAGTACTTC
once	TRBV7-7	TRBJ2-5	.	CASSPRGNQETQYF	TGTGCTAGCAGCCCCCGGGGCAACCAAGAGACCCAGTACTTC
.	TRBV4-3	TRBJ1-2	.	CASSQDRNTGSGYTF	TGCGCCAGCAGCCAAGATCGAAATACAGGGTCGGGCTACACCTTC
.	TRBV2	TRBJ1-5	TRBD1	CASSGQGNSNQPQHF	TGTGCCAGCAGCGGACAGGGGAATAGCAATCAGCCCCAGCATTTT
.	TRBV18	TRBJ2-5	.	CASSLQEETQYF	TGTGCCAGCTCACTCCAGGAGGAGACCCAGTACTTC
once	TRBV5-1	TRBJ1-3	.	CASSLLGSSGNTIYF	TGCGCCAGCAGCTTGTTAGGAAGCTCTGGAAACACCATATATTTT
.	TRBV29-1	TRBJ1-6	.	CSVLDRPGSPLHF	TGCAGCGTACTAGACAGACCAGGATCACCCCTCCACTTT
.	TRBV19	TRBJ2-7	TRBD1	CASSPRTGKGRFWEQYF	TGTGCCAGTAGTCCACGGACAGGGAAGGGAAGATTTTGGGAGCAGTACTTC
.	TRBV5-1	TRBJ1-1	.	CASSQTTGGNTEAFF	TGCGCCAGCAGCCAAACTACAGGAGGGAACACTGAAGCTTTCTTT
.	TRBV4-3	TRBJ2-1	.	CASSQAPGGPIYNEQFF	TGCGCCAGCAGCCAAGCACCAGGCGGACCCATCTACAATGAGCAGTTCTTC
.	TRBV27	TRBJ2-5	TRBD1	CASSFHRGDRGLETQYF	TGTGCCAGCAGTTTTCACCGCGGGGACAGGGGGCTGGAGACCCAGTACTTC
.	TRBV3-1/TRBV3-2	TRBJ1-6	.	CASSQGGGAGSSSPLHF	TGTGCCAGCAGCCAAGGGGGAGGGGCGGGTTCGAGTTCACCCCTCCACTTT
.	TRBV6-6	TRBJ2-1	.	CASSYSGGLYNEQFF	TGTGCCAGCAGTTACTCGGGGGGGCTCTACAATGAGCAGTTCTTC
once	TRBV6-2/TRBV6-3	TRBJ1-1	TRBD1	CASSGPRQGSTEAFF	TGTGCCAGCAGCGGTCCAAGACAGGGGAGCACTGAAGCTTTCTTT
.	TRBV30	TRBJ1-6	TRBD1	CAWRGGDRAVYNSPLHF	TGTGCCTGGAGGGGGGGGGACAGGGCCGTCTATAATTCACCCCTCCACTTT
once	TRBV5-6	TRBJ2-3	.	CASNLRGYVDTQYF	TGTGCCAGCAACTTGAGGGGGTATGTAGATACGCAGTATTTT
once	TRBV19	TRBJ1-2	.	CASSQWGAGWYGYTF	TGTGCCAGTAGTCAATGGGGCGCAGGGTGGTATGGCTACACCTTC
.	TRBV19	TRBJ2-2	TRBD2	CASGHGLAGARGIAGELFF	TGTGCCAGTGGCCACGGACTAGCGGGGGCCCGCGGTATCGCCGGGGAGCTGTTTTTT
.	TRBV19	TRBJ1-3	TRBD1	CASAGTAGNTIYF	TGTGCCAGTGCTGGGACAGCTGGAAACACCATATATTTT
few	TRBV27	TRBJ2-1	.	CASSLLGAGNEQFF	TGTGCCAGCAGTTTACTGGGGGCAGGCAATGAGCAGTTCTTC
few	TRBV27	TRBJ1-2	.	CASSPGEQDGYTF	TGTGCCAGCAGCCCTGGGGAGCAGGATGGCTACACCTTC
few	TRBV4-3	TRBJ1-1	.	CASSQDLRWSEAFF	TGCGCCAGCAGCCAAGATTTGAGGTGGTCTGAAGCTTTCTTT
few	TRBV6-1	TRBJ2-1	TRBD2	CASSAPAGGPLNEQFF	TGTGCCAGCAGTGCTCCGGCGGGAGGGCCACTGAATGAGCAGTTCTTC
.	TRBV5-4	TRBJ2-7	.	CASSIDGTYEQYF	TGTGCCAGCAGCATCGACGGTACCTACGAGCAGTACTTC
.	TRBV15	TRBJ2-3	TRBD2	CATSRVRLADSTDTQYF	TGTGCCACCAGCAGAGTACGACTAGCGGATAGCACAGATACGCAGTATTTT
.	TRBV11-3	TRBJ2-2	.	CASTLRRQTGELFF	TGTGCCAGCACCCTTAGGAGGCAAACCGGGGAGCTGTTTTTT
.	TRBV6-5	TRBJ1-1	.	CASTGQPNTEAFF	TGTGCCAGCACCGGACAACCGAACACTGAAGCTTTCTTT
few	TRBV24-1	TRBJ2-1	.	CATSDLRQNEFF	TGTGCCACCAGTGATTTGAGACAGAATGAGTTCTTC
.	TRBV12-3/TRBV12-4	TRBJ1-1	.	CASSLQGNTEAFF	TGTGCCAGCAGTTTACAGGGGAACACTGAAGCTTTCTTT
.	TRBV2	TRBJ2-7	TRBD1	CASTRGGTGVGEQYF	TGTGCCAGCACCAGGGGCGGGACAGGGGTCGGCGAGCAGTACTTC
.	TRBV6-5	TRBJ2-7	.	CASSYGRTSYEQYF	TGTGCCAGCAGTTACGGTCGGACATCCTACGAGCAGTACTTC
.	TRBV5-1	TRBJ2-7	.	CASSLGTRTVYEQYF	TGCGCCAGCAGCTTGGGCACCAGGACTGTCTACGAGCAGTACTTC
few	TRBV4-2	TRBJ2-1	TRBD2	CASSQIAGGPWDEQFF	TGTGCCAGCAGCCAGATAGCGGGGGGTCCTTGGGATGAGCAGTTCTTC
.	TRBV5-1	TRBJ1-4	TRBD1	CASSLEGQGNEKLFF	TGCGCCAGCAGCTTGGAGGGACAGGGGAATGAAAAACTGTTTTTT
few	TRBV5-4	TRBJ2-1	.	CASSLARSSYNEQFF	TGTGCCAGCAGCTTAGCTCGGAGCTCCTACAATGAGCAGTTCTTC
.	TRBV25-1	TRBJ2-7	TRBD1	CASSAPGTGGYEQYF	TGTGCCAGCAGTGCCCCCGGGACAGGGGGCTACGAGCAGTACTTC
few	TRBV15	TRBJ2-3	.	CATRDWSSTDTQYF	TGTGCCACCAGGGACTGGTCTAGCACAGATACGCAGTATTTT
.	TRBV7-9	TRBJ1-2	TRBD1	CASSLIGTGRSGYTF	TGTGCCAGCAGCTTAATAGGGACAGGTCGGAGTGGCTACACCTTC
.	TRBV7-3	TRBJ2-3	.	CASSLKGVWTDTQYF	TGTGCCAGCAGCTTAAAAGGGGTGTGGACAGATACGCAGTATTTT
few	TRBV2	TRBJ2-7	TRBD2	CASSWARKLAGQSYEQYF	TGTGCCAGCAGTTGGGCACGTAAACTAGCGGGGCAATCCTACGAGCAGTACTTC
.	TRBV4-2	TRBJ1-4	.	CASSQDFGRGEKLFF	TGTGCCAGCAGCCAAGATTTCGGGCGAGGTGAAAAACTGTTTTTT
.	TRBV4-2	TRBJ1-5	.	CASSQSRDNQPQHF	TGTGCCAGCAGCCAGTCGAGGGACAATCAGCCCCAGCATTTT
.	TRBV30	TRBJ2-7	TRBD2	CAWDGGGEQYF	TGTGCCTGGGACGGCGGGGGGGAGCAGTACTTC
.	TRBV4-3	TRBJ2-1	.	CASSQDYELRYNEQFF	TGCGCCAGCAGCCAAGATTATGAGCTGAGGTACAATGAGCAGTTCTTC
.	TRBV2	TRBJ2-6	.	CASGGNVLTF	TGTGCCAGCGGGGGGAACGTCCTGACTTTC
.	TRBV6-5	TRBJ1-2	.	CASRAGGATYGYTF	TGTGCCAGCAGGGCGGGGGGGGCTACCTATGGCTACACCTTC
.	TRBV6-5	TRBJ2-1	TRBD1	CASRMDRAINEQFF	TGTGCCAGCAGAATGGACAGGGCAATTAATGAGCAGTTCTTC
.	TRBV7-3	TRBJ1-1	.	CASSAQPAHTEAFF	TGTGCCAGCAGCGCCCAACCAGCCCACACTGAAGCTTTCTTT
.	TRBV7-2	TRBJ2-3	TRBD2	CASSLAGMGADTQYF	TGTGCCAGCAGCCTAGCGGGGATGGGGGCAGATACGCAGTATTTT
.	TRBV19	TRBJ1-2	.	CASSMSGGARGYTF	TGTGCCAGTAGTATGTCCGGGGGCGCACGGGGCTACACCTTC